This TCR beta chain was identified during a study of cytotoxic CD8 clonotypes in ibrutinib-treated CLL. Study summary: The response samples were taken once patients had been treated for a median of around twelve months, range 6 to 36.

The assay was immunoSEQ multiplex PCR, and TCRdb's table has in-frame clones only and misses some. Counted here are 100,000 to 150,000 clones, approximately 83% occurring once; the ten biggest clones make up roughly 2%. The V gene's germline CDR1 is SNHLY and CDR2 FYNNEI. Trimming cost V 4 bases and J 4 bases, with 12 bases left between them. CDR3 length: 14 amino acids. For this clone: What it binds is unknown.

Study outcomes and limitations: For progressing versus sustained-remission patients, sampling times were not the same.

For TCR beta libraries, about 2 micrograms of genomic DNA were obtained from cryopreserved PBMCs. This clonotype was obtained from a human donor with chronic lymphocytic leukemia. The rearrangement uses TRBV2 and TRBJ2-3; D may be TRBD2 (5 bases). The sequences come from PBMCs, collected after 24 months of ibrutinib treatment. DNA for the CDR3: TGTGCCAGCAGTGCCGGGGAGAGGGCAGATACGCAGTATTTT. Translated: CASSAGERADTQYF.